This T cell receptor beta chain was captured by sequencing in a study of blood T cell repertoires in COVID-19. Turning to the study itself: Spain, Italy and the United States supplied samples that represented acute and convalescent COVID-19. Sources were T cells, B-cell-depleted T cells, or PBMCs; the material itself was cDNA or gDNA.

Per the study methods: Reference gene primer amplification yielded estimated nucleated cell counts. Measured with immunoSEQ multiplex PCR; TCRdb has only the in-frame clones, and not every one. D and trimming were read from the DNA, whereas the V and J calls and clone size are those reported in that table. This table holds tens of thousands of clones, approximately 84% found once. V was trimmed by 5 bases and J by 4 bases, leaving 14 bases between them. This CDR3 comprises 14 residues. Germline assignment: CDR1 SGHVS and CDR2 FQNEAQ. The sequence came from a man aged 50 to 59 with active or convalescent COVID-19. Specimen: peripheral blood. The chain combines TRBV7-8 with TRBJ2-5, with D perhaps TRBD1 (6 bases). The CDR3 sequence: CASSADRFGETQYF. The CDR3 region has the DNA TGTGCCAGCAGCGCTGACAGGTTTGGAGAGACCCAGTACTTC. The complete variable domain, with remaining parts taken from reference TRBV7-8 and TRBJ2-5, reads GAGVSQSPRYKVAKRGQDVALRCDPISGHVSLFWYQQALGQGPEFLTYFQNEAQLDKSGLPSDRFFAERPEGSVSTLKIQRTQQEDSAVYLCASSADRFGETQYFGPGTRLLVL.